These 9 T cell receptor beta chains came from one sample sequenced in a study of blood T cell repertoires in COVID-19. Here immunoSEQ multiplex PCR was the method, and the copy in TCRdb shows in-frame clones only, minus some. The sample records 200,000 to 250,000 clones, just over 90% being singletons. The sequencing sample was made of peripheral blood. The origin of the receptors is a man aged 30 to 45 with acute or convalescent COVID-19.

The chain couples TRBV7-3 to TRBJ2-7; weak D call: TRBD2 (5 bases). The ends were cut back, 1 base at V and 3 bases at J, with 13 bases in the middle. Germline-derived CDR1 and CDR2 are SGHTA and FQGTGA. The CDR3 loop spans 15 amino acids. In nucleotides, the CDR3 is TGTGCCAGCAGCTTAAATCCTAGCTCCGTCTACGAGCAGTACTTC. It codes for CASSLNPSSVYEQYF.

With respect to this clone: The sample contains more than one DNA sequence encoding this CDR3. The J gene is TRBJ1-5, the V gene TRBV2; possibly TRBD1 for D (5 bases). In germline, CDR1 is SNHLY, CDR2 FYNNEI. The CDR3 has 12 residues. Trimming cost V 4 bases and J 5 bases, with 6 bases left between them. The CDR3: CASSAGDQPQHF. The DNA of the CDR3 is TGTGCCAGCAGTGCGGGGGATCAGCCCCAGCATTTT.

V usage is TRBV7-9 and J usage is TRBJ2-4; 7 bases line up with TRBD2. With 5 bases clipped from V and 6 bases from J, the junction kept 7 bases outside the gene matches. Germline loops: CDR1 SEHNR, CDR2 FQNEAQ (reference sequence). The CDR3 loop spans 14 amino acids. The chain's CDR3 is CASSPPGGVNIQYF. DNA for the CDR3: TGTGCCAGCAGCCCCCCGGGAGGAGTAAACATTCAGTACTTC.

CDR3 coding DNA: TGCGCCAGCACGGTATCCGGGTACGAGCAGTACTTC. It yields the protein CASTVSGYEQYF. The chain is built from TRBV10-2 and TRBJ2-7; the D is unclear. The CDR3 covers 12 residues. CDR1 and CDR2 from the germline V gene are WSHSY and SAAADI. Trimming stripped 7 bases from V and 4 bases from J, with 11 bases between.

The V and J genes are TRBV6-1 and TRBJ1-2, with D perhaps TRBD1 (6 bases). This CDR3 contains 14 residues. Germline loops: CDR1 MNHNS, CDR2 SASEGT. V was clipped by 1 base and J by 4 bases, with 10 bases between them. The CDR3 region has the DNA TGTGCCAGCAGTGAAGATACAGGGCTCTATGGCTACACCTTC. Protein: CASSEDTGLYGYTF.

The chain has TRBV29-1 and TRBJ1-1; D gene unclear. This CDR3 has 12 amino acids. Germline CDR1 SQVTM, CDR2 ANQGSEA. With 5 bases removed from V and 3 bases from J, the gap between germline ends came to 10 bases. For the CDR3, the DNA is TGCAGCGTTTTCTCCAGGCACACTGAAGCTTTCTTT. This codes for CSVFSRHTEAFF.

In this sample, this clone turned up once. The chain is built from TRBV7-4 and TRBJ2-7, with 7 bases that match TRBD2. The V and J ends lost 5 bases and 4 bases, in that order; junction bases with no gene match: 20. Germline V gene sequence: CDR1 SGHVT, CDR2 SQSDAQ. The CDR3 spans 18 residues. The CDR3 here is CASSNSPRGGRFRYEQYF. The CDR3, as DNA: TGTGCCAGCAGCAACTCACCTAGAGGCGGGAGATTCAGATACGAGCAGTACTTC.

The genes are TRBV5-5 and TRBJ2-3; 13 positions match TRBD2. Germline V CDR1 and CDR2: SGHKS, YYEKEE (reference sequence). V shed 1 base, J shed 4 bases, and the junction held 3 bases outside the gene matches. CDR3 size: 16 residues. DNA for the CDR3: TGTGCCAGCAGCTTGAAGGGACTAGCGGGGTCAGATACGCAGTATTTT. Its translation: CASSLKGLAGSDTQYF.

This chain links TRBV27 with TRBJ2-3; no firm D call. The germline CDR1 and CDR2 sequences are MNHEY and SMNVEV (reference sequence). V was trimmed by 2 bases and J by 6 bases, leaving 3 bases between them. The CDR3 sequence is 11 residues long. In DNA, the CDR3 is TGTGCCAGCAGTTTAGCGGATACGCAGTATTTT. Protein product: CASSLADTQYF.